Described below is a single T cell receptor (beta chain) sequence and its context. The entry originates in a study of blood T cell repertoires in COVID-19. Across the study: Whether acute or convalescent, the COVID-19 samples came from the United States, Italy and Spain. T cells, B-cell-depleted T cells, or PBMCs provided the cDNA or gDNA that served as material.

Authors' processing steps: From reference gene primer amplification, estimates of nucleated cell counts were derived. Assay used: immunoSEQ multiplex PCR; TCRdb lists only in-frame clones, some missing. From that table come the V and J calls and clone size; the DNA was used to work out D and trimming. Of 300,000 to 400,000 clones listed, around 83% were seen once; the top ten hold roughly 3%. This CDR3 spans 14 amino acids. Trimming pared 0 bases from V and 7 bases from J, leaving 14 bases between. Germline values: CDR1 SGHRS, CDR2 YFSETQ. The sequence was collected from a man aged 25 to 40 with active or convalescent COVID-19. The chain employs TRBV5-1 and TRBJ2-7, with D maybe TRBD1 (5 bases). The sample consisted of peripheral blood. The CDR3 loop reads CASSLEGSFFEQYF. For the CDR3, the DNA is TGCGCCAGCAGCTTGGAGGGGTCCTTCTTTGAGCAGTACTTC.